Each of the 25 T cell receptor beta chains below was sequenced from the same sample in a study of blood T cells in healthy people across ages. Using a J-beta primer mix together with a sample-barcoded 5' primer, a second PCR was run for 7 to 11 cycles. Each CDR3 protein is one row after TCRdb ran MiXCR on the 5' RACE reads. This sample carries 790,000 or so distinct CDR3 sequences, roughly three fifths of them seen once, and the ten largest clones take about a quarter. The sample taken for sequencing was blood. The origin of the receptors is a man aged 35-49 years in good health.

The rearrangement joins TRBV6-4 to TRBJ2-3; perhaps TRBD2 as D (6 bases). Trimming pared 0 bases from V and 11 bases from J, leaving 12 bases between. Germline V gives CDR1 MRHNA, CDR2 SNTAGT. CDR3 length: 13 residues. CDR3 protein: CASSDSKGGRQYF. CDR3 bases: TGTGCCAGCAGTGACTCGAAGGGAGGTCGGCAGTATTTT.

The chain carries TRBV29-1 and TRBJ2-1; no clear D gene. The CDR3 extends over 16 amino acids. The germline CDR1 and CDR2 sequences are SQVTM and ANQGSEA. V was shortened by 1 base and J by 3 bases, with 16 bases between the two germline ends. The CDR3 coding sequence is TGCAGCGTTGAAGGGCGTTTATCACAAAACTACAATGAGCAGTTCTTC. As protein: CSVEGRLSQNYNEQFF.

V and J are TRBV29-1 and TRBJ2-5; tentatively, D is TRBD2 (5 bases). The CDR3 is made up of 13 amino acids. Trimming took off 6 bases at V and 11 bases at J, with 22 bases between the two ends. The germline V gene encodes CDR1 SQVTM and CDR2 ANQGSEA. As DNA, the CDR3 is TGCAGCGTGGGGAGTGGGCCCATCGGGGAGCAGTACTTC. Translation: CSVGSGPIGEQYF.

The CDR3 bases are TGTGCCAGCCAATTCCGGGGCAGGAGGAACAATGAGCAGTTCTTC. This gives the protein CASQFRGRRNNEQFF. The J gene is TRBJ2-1, the V gene TRBV25-1; D assignment may be TRBD1 or TRBD2 (5 bases each). The CDR3 is 15 residues long. Germline CDR1 and CDR2: MGHDK and SYGVNS. The ends were cut back, 8 bases at V and 5 bases at J, with 19 bases in the middle.

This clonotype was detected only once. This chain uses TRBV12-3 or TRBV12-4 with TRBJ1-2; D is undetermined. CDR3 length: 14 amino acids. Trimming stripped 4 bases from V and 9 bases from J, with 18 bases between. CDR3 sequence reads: CASSSGYSGDRYTF. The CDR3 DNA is TGTGCCAGCAGTTCGGGTTACAGTGGGGATCGCTACACCTTC.

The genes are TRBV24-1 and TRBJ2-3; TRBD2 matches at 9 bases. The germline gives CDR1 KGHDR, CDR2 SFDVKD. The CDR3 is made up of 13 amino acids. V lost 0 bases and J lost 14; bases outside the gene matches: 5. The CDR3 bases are TGTGCCACCAGTGATTTGGCGGGAGGGCCTCGGTATTTT. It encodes CATSDLAGGPRYF.

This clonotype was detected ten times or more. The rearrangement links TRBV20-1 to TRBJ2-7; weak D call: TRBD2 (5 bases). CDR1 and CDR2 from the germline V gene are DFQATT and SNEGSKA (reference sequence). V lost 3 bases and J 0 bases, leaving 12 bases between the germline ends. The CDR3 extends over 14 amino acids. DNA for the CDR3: TGCAGTGCTAGCCCCACACGGGGCTCCTACGAGCAGTACTTC. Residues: CSASPTRGSYEQYF.

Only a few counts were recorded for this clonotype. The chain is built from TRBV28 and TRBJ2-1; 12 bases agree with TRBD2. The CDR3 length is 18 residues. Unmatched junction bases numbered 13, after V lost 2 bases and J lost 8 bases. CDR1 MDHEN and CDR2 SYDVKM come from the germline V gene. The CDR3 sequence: CASSLPIRLAGDIDEQFF. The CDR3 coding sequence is TGTGCCAGCAGTTTACCGATACGACTAGCGGGAGATATTGATGAGCAGTTCTTC.

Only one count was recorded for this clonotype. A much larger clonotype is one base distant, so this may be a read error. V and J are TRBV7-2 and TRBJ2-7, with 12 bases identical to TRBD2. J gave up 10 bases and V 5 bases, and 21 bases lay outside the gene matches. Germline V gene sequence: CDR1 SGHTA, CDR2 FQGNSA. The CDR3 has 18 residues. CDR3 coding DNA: TGTGCCAGCAGCACCCGGACTAGCGGGGTACTCTGGGGAGAGGCCCAGTACTTC. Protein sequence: CASSTRTSGVLWGEAQYF.

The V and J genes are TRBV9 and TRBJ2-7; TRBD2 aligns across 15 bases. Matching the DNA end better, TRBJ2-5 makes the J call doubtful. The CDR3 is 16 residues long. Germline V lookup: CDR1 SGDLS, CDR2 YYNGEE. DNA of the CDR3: TGTGCCAGCAGCGAGGGACTAGCGGGGGGTTCCGGGACCCAGTACTTC. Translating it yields CASSEGLAGGSGTQYF.

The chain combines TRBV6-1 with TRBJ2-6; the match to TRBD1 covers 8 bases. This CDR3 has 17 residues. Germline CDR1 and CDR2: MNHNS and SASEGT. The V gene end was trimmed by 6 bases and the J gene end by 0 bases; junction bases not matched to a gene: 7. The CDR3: CASRWTGQASGANVLTF. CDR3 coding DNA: TGTGCCAGCAGGTGGACAGGGCAAGCCTCTGGGGCCAACGTCCTGACTTTC.

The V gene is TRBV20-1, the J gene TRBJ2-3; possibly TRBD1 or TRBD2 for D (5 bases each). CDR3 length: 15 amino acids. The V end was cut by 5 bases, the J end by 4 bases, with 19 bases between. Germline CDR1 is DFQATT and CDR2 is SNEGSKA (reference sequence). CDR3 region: CSAATTGRAADTQYF. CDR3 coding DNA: TGCAGTGCTGCAACAACAGGACGAGCGGCAGATACGCAGTATTTT.

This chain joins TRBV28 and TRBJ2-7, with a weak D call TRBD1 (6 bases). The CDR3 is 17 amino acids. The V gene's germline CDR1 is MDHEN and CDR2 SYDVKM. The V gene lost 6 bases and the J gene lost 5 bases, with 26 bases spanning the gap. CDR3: CASSSSFLQGPMNEQYF. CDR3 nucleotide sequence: TGTGCCAGCAGCTCCTCCTTCTTACAGGGTCCGATGAACGAGCAGTACTTC.

The CDR3 bases are TGTGCCAGCAGTTGGACAGGCGCTTACGAGCAGTACTTC. Its translation: CASSWTGAYEQYF. The chain uses TRBV27 and TRBJ2-7; 7 nucleotides align to TRBD1. CDR1 and CDR2 from the germline V gene are MNHEY and SMNVEV (reference sequence). CDR3 size: 13 residues. V shed 4 bases and J 4 bases; nucleotides not matched to a gene: 4.

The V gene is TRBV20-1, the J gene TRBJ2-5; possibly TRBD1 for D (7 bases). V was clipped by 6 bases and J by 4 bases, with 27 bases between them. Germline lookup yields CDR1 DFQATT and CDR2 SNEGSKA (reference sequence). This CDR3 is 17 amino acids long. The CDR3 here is CSAPRGFGQGVGETQYF. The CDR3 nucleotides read TGCAGTGCGCCACGGGGGTTTGGGCAGGGGGTTGGAGAGACCCAGTACTTC.

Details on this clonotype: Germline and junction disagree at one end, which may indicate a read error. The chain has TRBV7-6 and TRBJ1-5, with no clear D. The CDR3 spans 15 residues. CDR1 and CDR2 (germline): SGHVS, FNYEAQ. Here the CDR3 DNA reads TGTTCCAGCAGCTTATCGGGCAGTAGCAATCAGCCCCAGCATTTT. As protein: CSSSLSGSSNQPQHF.

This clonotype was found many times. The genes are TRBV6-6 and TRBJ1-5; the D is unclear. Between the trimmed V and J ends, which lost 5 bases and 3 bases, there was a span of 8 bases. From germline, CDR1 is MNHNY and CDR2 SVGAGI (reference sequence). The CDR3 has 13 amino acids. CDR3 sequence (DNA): TGTGCCAGCAGTATGACCTACAATCAGCCCCAGCATTTT. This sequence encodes CASSMTYNQPQHF.

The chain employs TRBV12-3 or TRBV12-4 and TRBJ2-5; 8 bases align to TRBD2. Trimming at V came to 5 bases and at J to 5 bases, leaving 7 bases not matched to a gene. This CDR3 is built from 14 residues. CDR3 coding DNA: TGTGCCAGCAGTACCCCGACTAGCGTGGAGACCCAGTACTTC. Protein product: CASSTPTSVETQYF.

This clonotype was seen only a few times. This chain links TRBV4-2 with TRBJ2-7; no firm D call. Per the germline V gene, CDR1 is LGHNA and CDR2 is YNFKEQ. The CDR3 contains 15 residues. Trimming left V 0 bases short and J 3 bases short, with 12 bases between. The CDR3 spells CASSQDTANSYEQYF. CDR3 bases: TGTGCCAGCAGCCAAGATACAGCGAACAGCTACGAGCAGTACTTC.

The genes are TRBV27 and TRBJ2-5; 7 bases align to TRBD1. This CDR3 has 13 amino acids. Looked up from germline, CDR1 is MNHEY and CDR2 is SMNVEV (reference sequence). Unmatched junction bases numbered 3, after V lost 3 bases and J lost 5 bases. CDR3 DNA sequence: TGTGCCAGCAGTTTCCAGGGGGACGAGACCCAGTACTTC. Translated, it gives CASSFQGDETQYF.

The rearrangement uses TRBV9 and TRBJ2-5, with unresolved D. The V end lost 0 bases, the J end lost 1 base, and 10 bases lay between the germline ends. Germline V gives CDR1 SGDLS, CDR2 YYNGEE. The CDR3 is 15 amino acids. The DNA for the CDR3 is TGTGCCAGCAGCGTAGGTTGGATAGGCCAAGAGACCCAGTACTTC. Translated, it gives CASSVGWIGQETQYF.

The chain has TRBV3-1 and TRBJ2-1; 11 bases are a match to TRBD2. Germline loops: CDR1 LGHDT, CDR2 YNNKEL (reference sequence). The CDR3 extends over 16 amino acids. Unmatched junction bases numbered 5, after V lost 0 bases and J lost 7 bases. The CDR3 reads CASSQERLAGLNEQFF. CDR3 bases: TGTGCCAGCAGCCAAGAAAGACTAGCGGGGCTGAATGAGCAGTTCTTC.

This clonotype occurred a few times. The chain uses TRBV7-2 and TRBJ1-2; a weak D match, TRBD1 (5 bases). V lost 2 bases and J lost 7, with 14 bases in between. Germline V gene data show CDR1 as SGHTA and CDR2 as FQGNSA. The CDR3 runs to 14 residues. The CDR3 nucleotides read TGTGCCAGCAGCTTATGGGGGATCCGGAGTGGCTACACCTTC. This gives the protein CASSLWGIRSGYTF.

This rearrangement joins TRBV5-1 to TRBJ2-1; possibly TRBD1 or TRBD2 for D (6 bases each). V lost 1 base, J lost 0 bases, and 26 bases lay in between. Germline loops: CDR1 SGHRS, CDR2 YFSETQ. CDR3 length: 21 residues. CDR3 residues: CASSLTGTADHSLHSYNEQFF. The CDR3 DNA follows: TGCGCCAGCAGCTTGACAGGGACTGCCGACCATTCCCTACACTCCTACAATGAGCAGTTCTTC.

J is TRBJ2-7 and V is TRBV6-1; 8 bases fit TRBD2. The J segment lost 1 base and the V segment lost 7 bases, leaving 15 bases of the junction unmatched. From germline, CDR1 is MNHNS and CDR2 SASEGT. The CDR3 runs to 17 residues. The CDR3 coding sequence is TGTGCCAGCATCCCTCGGGGAGCGGGAGTAGGGTCCTACGAGCAGTACTTC. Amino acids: CASIPRGAGVGSYEQYF.